This T cell receptor beta chain is from a study of T cells in Graves' hyperthyroidism and ophthalmopathy (dated by TCRdb to the late 2010s). Describing the broader study: Peripheral blood was collected at initial diagnosis, before any treatment. To identify TCR V-J signatures that set the groups apart, the researchers used a discovery cohort of 90 to 100 patients, made up of about 44 with Graves' ophthalmopathy and some 60 with stable Graves' hyperthyroidism. Whether ophthalmopathy could be predicted prospectively was tested in an independent validation cohort made up of approximately 19 hyperthyroidism patients plus 17 patients who later progressed to ophthalmopathy. The 95 to 100 discovery patients were randomly divided into training and test sets at a 7:3 ratio. Thyroid tissue and blood T-cell repertoires from about six Graves' hyperthyroidism patients were also compared in the study. After sampling, hyperthyroidism patients received methimazole starting at 30 mg daily, and ophthalmopathy patients received high-dose intravenous methylprednisolone. According to the paper, TCR Vbeta CDR3 sequencing was carried out on 135 peripheral blood samples, which came from under 50 ophthalmopathy, under 85 hyperthyroidism and approximately 17 progressor patients.

The TCR beta CDR3 regions were amplified from the RNA transcripts. The first round of RT-PCR for the TCR CDR3 was performed with the HTBI primer set and the Qiagen OneStep RT-PCR kit. A second multiplex PCR round built the libraries, followed by size selection and purification. Sequencing of the libraries was done on an Illumina HiSeq2000 using paired-end 100 bp reads. In the original analysis: Raw data were processed with SOAPnuke, discarding reads with adapters, uncalled bases, mean Phred below 15, or no exact constant-primer or identifier match. High-quality paired reads were merged using COPE v1.2.5, and each unique nucleotide sequence was defined as a clonotype. MiTCR v1.1 was used to align the clonotypes against IMGT TRBV, TRBD and TRBJ reference segments. The analysis was restricted to V-J combinations with a frequency above 0.0001, which together covered 99% to 99.2% of the repertoires. A TCS score was defined as the ratio between F50 (clonal expansion) and ExV (chaos), using BLOSUM62-based TCRdist between CDR3 peptides within each V-J. Welch's t-statistics and random forest reduced roughly 530 V-J features to under 15, which were used in a naive Bayes classifier (R e1071). TCRdb reprocessing: public reads trimmed at Q25 with fastp, clones called with MiXCR, in-frame beta chains kept. Each entry merges the rows of one CDR3 protein and shows their most common DNA and genes. TCRdb's processing, not the authors' own work, is the source of the V and J calls. The sample table records about 290,000 distinct CDR3 sequences; roughly an eighth of these occur just once. The top ten clones comprise 6.5% to 10% of the sample.

The research as a whole found: No statistical method was used to set the sample size in advance, and investigators knew the group allocation. In cross-validation, a model built on a 13 V-J signature told ophthalmopathy apart from stable hyperthyroidism with 85% to 90% sensitivity and 81% to 82% specificity, and in testing the same model reached 80%/75%. Most expanded thyroid clonotypes (frequency above 0.001) were also detected in blood, a finding suggesting that blood repertoires may reflect thyroid immune responses. In validation, the model predicted progression to ophthalmopathy with 55% to 71% sensitivity and 72% to 85% specificity, a median of 6.5 months before onset.

Stable Graves' hyperthyroidism was defined as the absence of progression to ophthalmopathy over 18 months of follow-up. The hyperthyroidism patients were between 18 and 65 years old and newly diagnosed, with a disease duration of less than 2 months. The study excluded patients with uncontrolled infections, other autoimmune diseases, pregnancy or lactation. Diagnoses relied on clinical symptoms, serum thyroxine and TRAb, thyroid ultrasound and orbital computed tomography. PBMCs were isolated from around 10 ml of fresh peripheral blood by Ficoll-Paque density gradient centrifugation. Total RNA was extracted with Trizol reagent, and quality was checked on an Agilent 2100 Bioanalyzer. The table lists this clonotype with a few counts. What this receptor recognizes is not known. No much larger clonotype is one base removed from it; base qualities were not supplied. V has 0 bases trimmed and J has 8 bases trimmed; junction bases matching no gene number 10. The CDR3 numbers 16 residues from cysteine through phenylalanine. Only the CDR3 region is kept as DNA, spanning 48 bases read in frame from base 1. CDR1 SGHTA and CDR2 FQGNSA were looked up in the germline V gene.

Source material: blood. This receptor was obtained from a woman aged 40 to 50 with Graves' hyperthyroidism. The rearranged segments are TRBV7-2 and TRBJ2-1; 7 bases in the middle match TRBD2. The nucleotides read TGTGCCAGCAGCTTAGCGCTTGGCGGGAGTAGGGATGAGCAGTTCTTC. Its protein product is CASSLALGGSRDEQFF.